What follows is one T cell receptor (beta chain) and its context. TCRdb's copy holds only in-frame clones and misses some; the assay was immunoSEQ multiplex PCR. The data contain a few hundred thousand clones, 86% of them singletons. These data come from a study of blood T cell repertoires in COVID-19. Study overall: From T cells, B-cell-depleted T cells, or PBMCs came the material, which was cDNA or gDNA.

The CDR3 covers 13 residues. The germline V gene encodes CDR1 SGHTA and CDR2 FQGNSA. The trim removed 5 bases at V and 5 bases at J, leaving 4 bases unmatched. This clonotype was obtained from a woman aged 45 to 65 with acute or convalescent COVID-19. Specimen: peripheral blood. The chain uses TRBV7-2 and TRBJ1-2; 8 positions agree with TRBD1. The CDR3 sequence is CASSPDREYGYTF. The CDR3 nucleotides are TGTGCCAGCAGCCCGGACAGGGAATATGGCTACACCTTC.